Listed here are 20 T cell receptor beta chains from one sample, sequenced in a study of response to subunit inactivated influenza vaccine. TCRdb used MiXCR to reprocess the RT-PCR reads, holding one entry per CDR3 protein. The data hold roughly 790,000 distinct CDR3 sequences, with 21% observed a single time. The sample in question was PBMCs from blood, obtained approximately 5 days after vaccination. The source is a man aged 50 to 59 who received an inactivated influenza vaccine.

In its sample, this clonotype was seen a few times. The chain is built from TRBV7-2 and TRBJ2-3, with D hard to call. Trimming took 5 bases from V and 1 from J, leaving 13 bases between them. The length of the CDR3 is 15 residues. Per germline, CDR1 SGHTA and CDR2 FQGNSA. CDR3 protein: CASSPVVIRTDTQYF. Written as DNA, the CDR3 is TGTGCCAGCAGCCCCGTGGTGATCCGCACAGATACGCAGTATTTT.

The chain has TRBV7-2 and TRBJ2-7, with TRBD1 identical over 11 bases. The CDR3 is made up of 15 amino acids. The J segment lost 4 bases and the V segment lost 5 bases, leaving 7 bases of the junction unmatched. Germline V lookup: CDR1 SGHTA, CDR2 FQGNSA. CDR3 in DNA: TGTGCCAGCAGCCCACGGACAGGGGGCGAGTACGAGCAGTACTTC. Its translation is CASSPRTGGEYEQYF. The variable domain in full, completed from reference TRBV7-2 and TRBJ2-7, reads GAGVSQSPSNKVTEKGKDVELRCDPISGHTALYWYRQSLGQGLEFLIYFQGNSAPDKSGLPSDRFSAERTGGSVSTLTIQRTQQEDSAVYLCASSPRTGGEYEQYFGPGTRLTVT.

This rearrangement joins TRBV24-1 to TRBJ2-1, with 13 bases that match TRBD2. V shed 2 bases and J 9 bases; nucleotides not matched to a gene: 12. The CDR3 contains 18 residues. The V gene's germline CDR1 is KGHDR and CDR2 SFDVKD. The DNA for the CDR3 is TGTGCCACCAGTGATTCTCGACGGACTAGCGGGAGAACCGGTGAGCAGTTCTTC. Its translation is CATSDSRRTSGRTGEQFF.

This clonotype was counted a few times. The rearrangement links TRBV20-1 to TRBJ2-7, with 8 bases fitting TRBD2. Trimming removed 2 bases from V and 2 bases from J; junction bases left unmatched: 5. CDR1 and CDR2 (germline): DFQATT, SNEGSKA (reference sequence). The CDR3 contains 14 residues. CDR3 loop: CSARLRGAPYEQYF. The CDR3 nucleotides are TGCAGTGCTAGACTGCGGGGGGCACCCTACGAGCAGTACTTC.

This clonotype was detected only a few times. The rearrangement joins TRBV29-1 to TRBJ1-5; 11 bases map to TRBD1. The CDR3 covers 16 residues. Trimming took 6 bases from V and 1 from J; bases not matched to a gene: 8. CDR1 and CDR2 from the germline V gene are SQVTM and ANQGSEA. The DNA of the CDR3 is TGCAGCGTCACCGGGACAGGGGGAGGCAGCAATCAGCCCCAGCATTTT. This encodes CSVTGTGGGSNQPQHF. The whole variable domain, remainder taken from reference TRBV29-1 and TRBJ1-5, is SAVISQKPSRDICQRGTSLTIQCQVDSQVTMMFWYRQQPGQSLTLIATANQGSEATYESGFVIDKFPISRPNLTFSTLTVSNMSPEDSSIYLCSVTGTGGGSNQPQHFGDGTRLSIL.

This clonotype was found once. The V and J genes are TRBV6-1 and TRBJ1-1; 8 bases match TRBD1. V lost 7 bases and J lost 1; bases outside the gene matches: 8. This CDR3 is 15 amino acids long. CDR1 and CDR2 (germline): MNHNS, SASEGT. The CDR3 DNA reads as TGTGCCAGCAACTCCGCTGGGACAGGGAACACTGAAGCTTTCTTT. As protein: CASNSAGTGNTEAFF.

The rearrangement links TRBV2 to TRBJ2-7, with D tentatively TRBD2 (5 bases). This CDR3 is 11 amino acids long. Trimming shortened V by 8 bases and J by 3 bases, and 8 bases separated the two germline ends. Germline lookup yields CDR1 SNHLY and CDR2 FYNNEI. CDR3: CASQEGYEQYF. For the CDR3, the DNA is TGTGCCAGCCAAGAGGGCTACGAGCAGTACTTC.

V usage is TRBV20-1 and J usage is TRBJ2-3; D call uncertain. The CDR3 totals 13 residues. With 4 bases removed from V and 4 bases from J, the gap between germline ends came to 12 bases. Germline CDR1 and CDR2: DFQATT and SNEGSKA (reference sequence). The DNA for the CDR3 is TGCAGTGCTATCAGTACCGGCCCAGATACGCAGTATTTT. Its translation: CSAISTGPDTQYF.

This clonotype appeared a few times. The chain links TRBV5-1 to TRBJ2-7; possible D gene TRBD1, 5 bases. The germline gives CDR1 SGHRS, CDR2 YFSETQ. The CDR3 is 15 residues long. The ends were cut back, 4 bases at V and 0 bases at J, with 14 bases in the middle. The CDR3 loop reads CASSLTVFGSYEQYF. For the CDR3, the DNA is TGCGCCAGCAGCCTGACAGTTTTCGGCTCCTACGAGCAGTACTTC.

This clonotype was detected only a few times. The chain carries TRBV20-1 and TRBJ2-7; TRBD2 aligns across 10 bases. V lost 1 base to trimming and J lost 6 bases; unmatched junction nucleotides: 9. The germline V gene encodes CDR1 DFQATT and CDR2 SNEGSKA (reference sequence). The CDR3 has 15 residues. CDR3 sequence (DNA): TGCAGTGCTAGAGGAGGGCTAGCGGGAGCTGGCGAGCAGTACTTC. Its protein product is CSARGGLAGAGEQYF.

This clonotype was seen only a few times. The gene calls are TRBV10-3 and TRBJ2-1; D possibly corresponds to TRBD1 (5 bases). The CDR3 sequence is 13 residues long. V lost 0 bases and J lost 15, with 15 bases in between. Germline V CDR1 and CDR2: ENHRY, SYGVKD. CDR3: CAISESNPGRPFF. For the CDR3, the DNA is TGTGCCATCAGTGAGTCGAACCCAGGGCGTCCGTTCTTC.

This clonotype came up a few times. CDR3: CASSSRAEQFF. The CDR3 nucleotides are TGTGCCAGCAGCTCGAGAGCTGAGCAGTTCTTC. The chain joins TRBV7-6 to TRBJ2-1; D unclear. The germline V gene encodes CDR1 SGHVS and CDR2 FNYEAQ. This CDR3 comprises 11 residues. V was cut by 4 bases and J by 9 bases, with 7 bases left in between.

This clonotype has ten or more counts. CDR3 region: CASSSPGRGEDTQYF. CDR3 nucleotide sequence: TGTGCCAGCAGTTCCCCTGGCAGGGGTGAAGATACGCAGTATTTT. V is TRBV6-5 and J is TRBJ2-3, with D tentatively TRBD1 (6 bases). Germline V gene lookup returns CDR1 MNHEY and CDR2 SVGAGI. This CDR3 is 15 amino acids long. Trimming took off 4 bases at V and 5 bases at J, with 16 bases between the two ends.

This clonotype was observed a handful of times. This sequence joins TRBV5-1 and TRBJ2-3; D unclear. CDR1 and CDR2 from the germline V gene are SGHRS and YFSETQ. The CDR3 covers 15 residues. Deletions cut 4 bases from V and 2 bases from J, with 14 bases between. In DNA, the CDR3 is TGCGCCAGCAGCAGTACACCGGCGACCACAGATACGCAGTATTTT. Encoded protein: CASSSTPATTDTQYF.

This chain uses TRBV4-3 with TRBJ2-7, with 8 bases aligning to TRBD2. J lost 2 bases, V lost 1 base, and 4 bases had no gene match. This CDR3 comprises 15 residues. The germline V gene has CDR1 LGHNA and CDR2 YSLEER. The CDR3 nucleotides read TGCGCCAGCAGCCAAGCGGCTAGCGGGCCCTACGAGCAGTACTTC. Amino acids: CASSQAASGPYEQYF.

The chain recombines TRBV5-5 with TRBJ2-4; 12 bases are a match to TRBD2. V trimming: 4 bases; J trimming: 9 bases; junction bases outside the gene matches: 8. There are 15 residues in the CDR3. In germline, CDR1 is SGHKS, CDR2 YYEKEE (reference sequence). This CDR3 reads CASSPLGLAGTIQYF. CDR3 nucleotides: TGTGCCAGCAGCCCACTCGGACTAGCGGGAACCATTCAGTACTTC.

This clonotype was picked up one time. The gene calls are TRBV29-1 and TRBJ1-1; tentatively, D is TRBD1 (6 bases). Between the trimmed V and J ends, which lost 2 bases and 9 bases, there was a span of 13 bases. Germline CDR1 reads SQVTM; CDR2 reads ANQGSEA. The CDR3 consists of 12 residues. CDR3 loop: CSVEISDRKAFF. The CDR3 nucleotides read TGCAGCGTTGAAATAAGTGACAGGAAAGCTTTCTTT. Filled out from reference TRBV29-1 and TRBJ1-1, the complete variable domain reads SAVISQKPSRDICQRGTSLTIQCQVDSQVTMMFWYRQQPGQSLTLIATANQGSEATYESGFVIDKFPISRPNLTFSTLTVSNMSPEDSSIYLCSVEISDRKAFFGQGTRLTVV.

This clonotype occurred a few times. The chain joins TRBV12-3 or TRBV12-4 to TRBJ2-7; no clear D gene. The V end was cut by 3 bases, the J end by 4 bases, with 25 bases between. The CDR3 totals 18 residues. CDR3 sequence (DNA): TGTGCCAGCAGTTTCCCCTCCCCCCCCTCGGTAGCCGTGTACGAGCAGTACTTC. Amino acids: CASSFPSPPSVAVYEQYF.

This clonotype was seen a few times. The chain is built from TRBV29-1 and TRBJ1-1; D is unresolved. Trimming shortened V by 5 bases and J by 0 bases, and 7 bases separated the two germline ends. CDR3 length: 12 residues. Germline V gives CDR1 SQVTM, CDR2 ANQGSEA. CDR3 DNA sequence: TGCAGCGTTTCCTCTATGAACACTGAAGCTTTCTTT. It specifies CSVSSMNTEAFF.

This clonotype was counted ten times or more. The chain links TRBV12-3 or TRBV12-4 to TRBJ2-3; 10 positions match TRBD1. Trimming at V came to 5 bases and at J to 3 bases, leaving 8 bases not matched to a gene. The CDR3 is 16 residues long. CDR3 coding DNA: TGTGCCAGCAGTGGGACAGGGGAAGGCTCTACAGATACGCAGTATTTT. Protein sequence: CASSGTGEGSTDTQYF.